What follows describes a single T cell receptor beta chain. Its antigen is still unknown. V shed 0 bases and J shed 7 bases, with 9 bases lying between them. Germline-derived CDR1 and CDR2 are GTSNPN and SVGIG (reference sequence). The CDR3 extends over 12 amino acids. The treatment: 15 to 20 received Ad26.COV2.S at low or high dose, single or two shots; 5 received placebo; per-sample allocation not given. Repertoires come from day 63 after the first vaccine or placebo injection. Measured with immunoSEQ multiplex PCR; TCRdb has only the in-frame clones, and not every one. The sample yields approximately 340,000 clones, approximately 81% seen once. The source of the sample is a study of Ad26.COV2.S vaccination and SARS-CoV-2 variants. Overall study findings and caveats: Researchers reported similar non-spike TCR breadth in vaccine and placebo recipients.

Specimen: peripheral blood, collected in a trial of Ad26.COV2.S vaccine versus placebo. This TCR derives from a person aged 18-60 years who received the Ad26.COV2.S COVID-19 vaccine or a placebo. The chain is built from TRBV30 and TRBJ1-2; D possibly corresponds to TRBD1 (5 bases). The CDR3 DNA reads as TGTGCCTGGAGTGTACGGGGGTCTGGCTACACCTTC. Translating gives CAWSVRGSGYTF.